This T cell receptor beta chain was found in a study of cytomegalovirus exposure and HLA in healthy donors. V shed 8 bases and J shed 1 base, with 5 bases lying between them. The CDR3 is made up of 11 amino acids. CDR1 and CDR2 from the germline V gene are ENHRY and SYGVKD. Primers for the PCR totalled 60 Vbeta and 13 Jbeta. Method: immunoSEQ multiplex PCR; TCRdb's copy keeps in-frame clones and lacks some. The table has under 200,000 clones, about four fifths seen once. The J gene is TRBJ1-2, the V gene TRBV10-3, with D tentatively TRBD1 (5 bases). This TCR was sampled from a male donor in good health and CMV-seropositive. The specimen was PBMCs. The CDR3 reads CAIDSNYGYTF. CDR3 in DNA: TGTGCCATCGACAGTAACTATGGCTACACCTTC.